Below, 9 T cell receptor beta chains from the same sample are listed, as sequenced in a study of shared clonotypes between healthy human individuals. TCRdb's table, derived via immunoSEQ multiplex PCR, lists solely in-frame clones and lacks some. In the table there are over a million clones, more than 95% of which are singletons. Sequenced input: naive CD4+ T cells sorted from blood. Subset given: CD45RA+ positively selected. The receptors come from a young man in good health.

This clone appeared once. The chain recombines TRBV10-2 with TRBJ2-7; maybe TRBD1 (6 bases). Germline V gene sequence: CDR1 WSHSY, CDR2 SAAADI. V was cut by 7 bases and J by 0 bases, with 13 bases left in between. The length of the CDR3 is 14 residues. Here the CDR3 DNA reads TGCGCCAGCAAAGGACAGTCTAGCTCCTACGAGCAGTACTTC. Protein product: CASKGQSSSYEQYF.

V gene TRBV14 combines with J gene TRBJ2-2, with TRBD2 as a possible D gene (5 bases). With 2 bases removed from V and 3 bases from J, the gap between germline ends came to 13 bases. The V gene's germline CDR1 is SGHDN and CDR2 FVKESK. The CDR3 covers 16 residues. The CDR3 DNA follows: TGTGCCAGCAGCCAAACCAACGGACTGTACACCGGGGAGCTGTTTTTT. Residues: CASSQTNGLYTGELFF.

J is TRBJ1-1 and V is TRBV5-6; D not certain. Trimming shortened V by 4 bases and J by 5 bases, and 15 bases separated the two germline ends. CDR3 length: 14 residues. Germline loops: CDR1 SGHDT, CDR2 YYEEEE. The chain's CDR3 is CASSLGPGRTEAFF. The CDR3 nucleotides are TGTGCCAGCAGCCTCGGACCGGGCAGGACTGAAGCTTTCTTT.

The V gene is TRBV9, the J gene TRBJ2-2, with TRBD1 as a possible D gene (6 bases). The CDR3 covers 15 residues. The germline gives CDR1 SGDLS, CDR2 YYNGEE. V lost 4 bases, J lost 4 bases, and 14 bases lay in between. For the CDR3, the DNA is TGTGCCAGCAGCCCCAGACAGGCTGTCACCGGGGAGCTGTTTTTT. Amino acid sequence: CASSPRQAVTGELFF.

This clone has just a few counts. The V gene is TRBV7-9, the J gene TRBJ2-2; 7 nucleotides agree with TRBD1. The V and J ends lost 4 bases and 4 bases, in that order; junction bases with no gene match: 3. The CDR3 contains 14 residues. The germline gives CDR1 SEHNR, CDR2 FQNEAQ (reference sequence). The CDR3 is CASSSGQITGELFF. The CDR3 DNA sequence: TGTGCCAGCAGCTCGGGACAGATCACCGGGGAGCTGTTTTTT.

The V call is TRBV28, the J call TRBJ2-3; 7 bases map to TRBD2. The CDR3 is 13 amino acids. Per the germline V gene, CDR1 is MDHEN and CDR2 is SYDVKM. V shed 8 bases and J 2 bases; nucleotides not matched to a gene: 4. In DNA, the CDR3 is TGTGCCAGCGGCGGGGGTGACACAGATACGCAGTATTTT. Its protein is CASGGGDTDTQYF.

This chain links TRBV25-1 with TRBJ2-1; 7 bases align to TRBD2. CDR1 is MGHDK and CDR2 is SYGVNS in the germline V gene. Trimming removed 3 bases from V and 4 bases from J; junction bases left unmatched: 3. The CDR3 is 14 amino acids. The CDR3 is CASSDIAGYNEQFF. The CDR3, as DNA: TGTGCCAGCAGTGACATAGCGGGTTACAATGAGCAGTTCTTC.

Only one count was recorded for this clone. The gene calls are TRBV6-5 and TRBJ2-3, with D uncertain. In germline, CDR1 is MNHEY, CDR2 SVGAGI. The V gene lost 2 bases and the J gene lost 2 bases, with 11 bases spanning the gap. This CDR3 spans 15 amino acids. The CDR3 DNA reads TGTGCCAGCAGTTACGCCACGGGCATCACAGATACGCAGTATTTT. Amino acid sequence: CASSYATGITDTQYF.

This clone has only one observation. The J gene is TRBJ1-5, the V gene TRBV6-5; D remains ambiguous. V lost 6 bases, J lost 3 bases, and 15 bases lay in between. Germline V gene sequence: CDR1 MNHEY, CDR2 SVGAGI. The CDR3 is 15 amino acids. DNA for the CDR3: TGTGCCAGCAGCCCCACCTCGACTTCCAATCAGCCCCAGCATTTT. This gives the protein CASSPTSTSNQPQHF.